This T cell receptor (beta chain) is drawn from a study of spatial heterogeneity in lung cancer. With V trimmed by 5 bases and J by 5 bases, 11 bases remained unmatched. This CDR3 comprises 16 residues. Germline lookup yields CDR1 SGHVS and CDR2 FNYEAQ. As for time point: sample taken at primary tumor resection. Without sorting, whole RNA was sequenced from tumor, nontumor lung or frozen PBMC. Study conclusions and caveats: Resection saw ubiquitous expanded tumor TCRs appear in blood more than follow-up did.

In TCRdb, the 5' RACE reads were re-called with MiXCR into one record per CDR3 protein. The data contain under 85,000 distinct CDR3 sequences, 8% of them singletons. On this clonotype itself: Its antigen remains unidentified.

The clonotype was recovered from a male donor with early-stage non-small cell lung cancer. The input for sequencing was PBMCs, taken at surgery. The rearrangement joins TRBV7-6 to TRBJ2-7, with 11 positions matching TRBD2. CDR3 sequence reads: CASSVSPSGRTNEQYF. DNA for the CDR3: TGTGCCAGCAGCGTAAGCCCTAGCGGGAGGACAAACGAGCAGTACTTC.